In its sample, the clone carrying this TCR beta chain was seen many times. Its target is not known. Specified treatment: PENTA 11 planned treatment interruption arm or continuous ART arm. This record belongs to a study of HIV-infected children after antiretroviral therapy interruption. Turning to the study itself: Continuous-treatment children had median age approximately 8 years, interruption 9 to 10 years. Continuous-treatment samples came from weeks 0, 48 and 150. Weeks 0, 12, interruption end (24 or 48), and about 3 years post-study gave interruption-arm samples.

The TCR library was built from RNA with a 3' RACE protocol and unique molecular identifiers. TCRdb re-called the 3' RACE reads with MiXCR, one entry per CDR3 protein. The table shows about 86,000 distinct CDR3 sequences, with approximately 6.9% occurring only once. The study, taken as a whole, reports: After treatment interruption started, naive CD4+ CDR3 overlap across time points dropped.

This clonotype originated in a pool of human donors with HIV. The material sequenced was CD45RA+ CD4+ T cells from PBMCs, pooled from several time points, taken from a donor given antiretroviral therapy, either interrupted or continuous. The subset here: naive CD4+ CD45RA+ CD45RO- T cells.

The CDR3, as DNA: TGCAGCGCTTGGACCACTAACTATGGCTACACCTTC. It codes for CSAWTTNYGYTF. The chain couples TRBV29-1 to TRBJ1-2, with unresolved D. The CDR3 runs to 12 residues. Germline V gives CDR1 SQVTM, CDR2 ANQGSEA. V shed 7 bases and J shed 0 bases, with 9 bases lying between them.